The source of this T cell receptor beta chain is a study of PD-1 blockade in classical Hodgkin lymphoma. Some clones are missing from TCRdb's copy, which holds only in-frame ones; the method was immunoSEQ multiplex PCR. The data show tens of thousands of clones, with 85% to 90% seen just once and roughly 9.1% held by the top ten. Study-wide points: Relapsed/refractory patients reportedly had lower baseline diversity than newly diagnosed patients. Baseline diversity in complete responders resembled that of newly diagnosed patients. At C4D1, TCR diversity had climbed significantly for CD4+ cells, though not for CD8+ cells.

With V trimmed by 4 bases and J by 7 bases, 8 bases remained unmatched. The CDR3 runs to 15 residues. In germline, CDR1 is SGHNT, CDR2 YYREEE (reference sequence). A word on this clone: Its cognate antigen is unknown.

Brentuximab vedotin exposure varied, and every patient relapsed after autologous stem cell transplantation. Best response was recorded as complete response, partial response or progressive disease. Material: peripheral blood mononuclear cells (PBMCs), obtained at baseline. This receptor was obtained from a human donor with classical Hodgkin lymphoma. The gene calls are TRBV5-4 and TRBJ1-4; 9 bases match TRBD1. The CDR3 reads CASSPGTGSPEKLFF. CDR3 bases: TGTGCCAGCAGCCCCGGGACAGGGAGTCCTGAAAAACTGTTTTTT.